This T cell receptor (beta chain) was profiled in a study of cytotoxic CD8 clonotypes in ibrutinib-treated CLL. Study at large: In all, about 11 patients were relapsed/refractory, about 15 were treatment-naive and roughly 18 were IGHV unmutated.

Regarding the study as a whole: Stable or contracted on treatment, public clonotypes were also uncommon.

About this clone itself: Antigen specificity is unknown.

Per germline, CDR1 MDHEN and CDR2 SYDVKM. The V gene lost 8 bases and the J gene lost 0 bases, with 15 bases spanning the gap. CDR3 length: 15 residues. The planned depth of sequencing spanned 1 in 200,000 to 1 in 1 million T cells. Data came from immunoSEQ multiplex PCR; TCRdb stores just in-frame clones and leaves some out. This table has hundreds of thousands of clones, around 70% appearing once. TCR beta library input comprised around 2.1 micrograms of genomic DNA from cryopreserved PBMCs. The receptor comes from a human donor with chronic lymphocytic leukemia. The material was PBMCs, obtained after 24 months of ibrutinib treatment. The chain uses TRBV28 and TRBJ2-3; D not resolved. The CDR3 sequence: CASLIALGSTDTQYF. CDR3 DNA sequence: TGTGCCAGCCTAATTGCTTTAGGGAGCACAGATACGCAGTATTTT.